The next 21 T cell receptor beta chains were all read from a single sample in a study of a mutant IDH1 vaccine in newly diagnosed glioma. Assay: immunoSEQ multiplex PCR; the TCRdb copy retains only in-frame clones and omits some. This sample has fewer than 75,000 clones; around 84% occur once, and the top ten carry 9% to 10%. No cognate antigen is known for these TCRs. The sample's time point: week 11, during vaccination. Vaccine doses each comprised 300 ug of mutant IDH1 20-mer peptide, with topical imiquimod. Material: PBMCs, obtained from a glioma patient whose treatment included an IDH1 peptide vaccine. Receptors originate from a woman in her 50s with glioma.

The gene calls are TRBV5-4 and TRBJ2-2, with 15 bases aligning to TRBD2. The CDR3 is 18 amino acids. CDR1 and CDR2 (germline): SGHNT, YYREEE (reference sequence). The junction had 10 bases not matched to a gene; V was cut back by 9 bases and J by 1 base. The CDR3 loop reads CATTKGLAGGRNTGELFF. Here the CDR3 DNA reads TGTGCCACCACGAAGGGACTAGCGGGGGGCCGGAACACCGGGGAGCTGTTTTTT.

The chain uses TRBV19 and TRBJ1-5; D unresolved. V shed 5 bases and J shed 2 bases, with 16 bases lying between them. Germline V CDR1 and CDR2: LNHDA, SQIVND (reference sequence). CDR3 length: 16 residues. The CDR3 sequence is CASSFTSLAGNQPQHF. The CDR3, as DNA: TGTGCCAGTAGTTTTACCTCACTTGCAGGCAATCAGCCCCAGCATTTT.

V is TRBV27 and J is TRBJ1-6; D might be TRBD1 (5 bases). The germline CDR1 and CDR2 sequences are MNHEY and SMNVEV (reference sequence). The CDR3 is made up of 13 amino acids. V lost 4 bases to trimming and J lost 5 bases, with 6 bases between them. CDR3 region: CASSWGNNSPLHF. The CDR3 DNA follows: TGTGCCAGCAGTTGGGGGAATAATTCACCCCTCCACTTT.

The rearrangement uses TRBV11-2 and TRBJ1-1; D not certain. The CDR3 contains 14 residues. Germline-derived CDR1 and CDR2 are SGHAT and FQNNGV. Between the trimmed V and J ends, which lost 0 bases and 4 bases, there was a span of 9 bases. CDR3 nucleotides: TGTGCCAGCAGCTTAGACATTTCGGGCACTGAAGCTTTCTTT. The encoded protein is CASSLDISGTEAFF.

The chain links TRBV4-2 to TRBJ1-5; perhaps TRBD1 as D (5 bases). Trimming shortened V by 0 bases and J by 10 bases, and 16 bases separated the two germline ends. This CDR3 is built from 15 residues. CDR1 is LGHNA and CDR2 is YNFKEQ in the germline V gene. DNA of the CDR3: TGTGCCAGCAGCCAAGAACCGGGGGATCCACAACCCCAGCATTTT. Translating gives CASSQEPGDPQPQHF.

CDR3 protein: CASSRGREETQYF. The CDR3, as DNA: TGTGCCAGCAGCCGGGGGAGGGAAGAGACCCAGTACTTC. The rearrangement uses TRBV7-8 and TRBJ2-5, with 7 bases that match TRBD2. The germline V gene has CDR1 SGHVS and CDR2 FQNEAQ. V trimming: 5 bases; J trimming: 3 bases; junction bases outside the gene matches: 3. There are 13 residues in the CDR3.

The chain recombines TRBV5-6 with TRBJ1-1; D may be TRBD1 (6 bases). This CDR3 has 15 amino acids. Germline lookup yields CDR1 SGHDT and CDR2 YYEEEE. V lost 6 bases to trimming and J lost 2 bases, with 17 bases between them. CDR3 DNA: TGTGCCAGCACCCTAACCCGGACAGCAAACACTGAAGCTTTCTTT. Protein product: CASTLTRTANTEAFF.

The V call is TRBV2, the J call TRBJ1-4, with D unresolved. Germline V gene data show CDR1 as SNHLY and CDR2 as FYNNEI. Trimming took off 7 bases at V and 3 bases at J, with 12 bases between the two ends. The CDR3 sequence is 14 residues long. The DNA of the CDR3 is TGTGCCAGCAAATTTGCGGAGGCTAATGAAAAACTGTTTTTT. Translated: CASKFAEANEKLFF.

J is TRBJ2-4 and V is TRBV6-6; D possibly corresponds to TRBD2 (6 bases). V was trimmed by 4 bases and J by 0 bases, leaving 7 bases between them. CDR1 and CDR2 (germline): MNHNY, SVGAGI (reference sequence). CDR3 length: 14 residues. Here the CDR3 reads CASSSGLAKNIQYF. The CDR3, as DNA: TGTGCCAGCAGTTCGGGACTAGCCAAAAACATTCAGTACTTC.

This clone was detected only once. The chain links TRBV5-4 to TRBJ2-7; possibly TRBD1 for D (6 bases). Per germline, CDR1 SGHNT and CDR2 YYREEE (reference sequence). Trimming took off 0 bases at V and 0 bases at J, with 19 bases between the two ends. CDR3 length: 18 amino acids. The CDR3, as DNA: TGTGCCAGCAGCTTGGGGTATTTGGGGGCGCAAAACTCCTACGAGCAGTACTTC. Translating it yields CASSLGYLGAQNSYEQYF.

The CDR3 spells CASSQDVTVWHTEAFF. CDR3 nucleotide sequence: TGCGCCAGCAGCCAAGATGTAACAGTTTGGCACACTGAAGCTTTCTTT. This chain links TRBV4-3 with TRBJ1-1; no definite D call. Germline V lookup: CDR1 LGHNA, CDR2 YSLEER. The length of the CDR3 is 16 residues. Trimming removed 0 bases at V and 3 bases at J, with 14 bases between.

The chain combines TRBV6-4 with TRBJ1-6, with D perhaps matching TRBD1 (5 bases). V gave up 9 bases and J gave up 0 bases, with 21 bases separating them. Germline values: CDR1 MRHNA, CDR2 SNTAGT. The CDR3 has 18 residues. The CDR3 DNA reads TGTGCCAGTAACTCGGGGTCGGGGCCCTCCTCCTATAATTCACCCCTCCACTTT. Translated, it gives CASNSGSGPSSYNSPLHF.

This sequence joins TRBV5-1 and TRBJ2-7; the match to TRBD1 covers 10 bases. The CDR3 loop spans 15 amino acids. Trimming took 1 base from V and 4 from J; bases not matched to a gene: 5. CDR1 is SGHRS, CDR2 YFSETQ, per germline. The CDR3 loop reads CASSLMGQGMYEQYF. The CDR3 DNA sequence: TGCGCCAGCAGCTTGATGGGACAGGGGATGTACGAGCAGTACTTC.

The chain couples TRBV18 to TRBJ1-4; D ambiguous. The CDR3 runs to 15 residues. Germline V lookup: CDR1 KGHSH, CDR2 LQKENI. The ends were cut back, 6 bases at V and 3 bases at J, with 14 bases in the middle. CDR3 DNA sequence: TGTGCCAGCTCCTCGCGGGGTCCGCCTAATGAAAAACTGTTTTTT. Protein product: CASSSRGPPNEKLFF.

Only a few counts were recorded for this clone. J is TRBJ1-6 and V is TRBV28; D uncertain. Germline CDR1 is MDHEN and CDR2 is SYDVKM. The CDR3 is 13 residues long. Trimming pared 5 bases from V and 14 bases from J, leaving 16 bases between. CDR3 bases: TGTGCCAGCAGTCCCGTCAACGGAAGGTCCCTCCACTTT. As protein: CASSPVNGRSLHF.

The V gene is TRBV30, the J gene TRBJ2-3; D uncertain. In germline, CDR1 is GTSNPN, CDR2 SVGIG (reference sequence). The CDR3 runs 12 residues. Trimming took off 0 bases at V and 3 bases at J, with 4 bases between the two ends. The CDR3 DNA follows: TGTGCCTGGAGTGTACTAACAGATACGCAGTATTTT. Translation gives CAWSVLTDTQYF.

This clone was seen more than once but under ten times. The chain recombines TRBV7-2 with TRBJ1-5; D call uncertain. The CDR3 spans 15 residues. Germline V gives CDR1 SGHTA, CDR2 FQGNSA. Deletions cut 3 bases from V and 1 base from J, with 10 bases between. CDR3 sequence reads: CASSLRTGSNQPQHF. DNA for the CDR3: TGTGCCAGCAGCTTGAGAACCGGGAGCAATCAGCCCCAGCATTTT.

This rearrangement joins TRBV18 to TRBJ2-1; D assignment may be TRBD1 or TRBD2 (5 bases each). The CDR3 extends over 15 amino acids. V lost 4 bases and J 4 bases, leaving 14 bases between the germline ends. The germline gives CDR1 KGHSH, CDR2 LQKENI. The DNA of the CDR3 is TGTGCCAGCTCACTAGTGTGGGGGATGTACAATGAGCAGTTCTTC. This translates into CASSLVWGMYNEQFF.

The chain employs TRBV27 and TRBJ2-6; tentatively, D is TRBD1 (6 bases). The germline gives CDR1 MNHEY, CDR2 SMNVEV (reference sequence). Deletions cut 3 bases from V and 0 bases from J, with 18 bases between. The CDR3 totals 19 residues. Written as DNA, the CDR3 is TGTGCCAGCAGTTTTTTCCCGGACAGATTTTCCTCTGGGGCCAACGTCCTGACTTTC. This sequence encodes CASSFFPDRFSSGANVLTF. Full variable domain (outside the CDR3, taken from reference TRBV27 and TRBJ2-6): EAQVTQNPRYLITVTGKKLTVTCSQNMNHEYMSWYRQDPGLGLRQIYYSMNVEVTDKGDVPEGYKVSRKEKRNFPLILESPSPNQTSLYFCASSFFPDRFSSGANVLTFGAGSRLTVL.

The rearrangement uses TRBV6-5 and TRBJ2-3; TRBD1 matches 7 bases. Germline V gene data show CDR1 as MNHEY and CDR2 as SVGAGI. Germline trimming cut 10 bases from V and 1 base from J; bases unmatched to any gene: 5. This CDR3 is 13 amino acids long. In DNA form, the CDR3 reads TGTGCCACAATAGGACAGGGCACAGATACGCAGTATTTT. This codes for CATIGQGTDTQYF.

The chain is built from TRBV4-1 and TRBJ1-2, with unresolved D. Germline V gene data show CDR1 as MGHRA and CDR2 as YSYEKL. The CDR3 is 16 residues long. V lost 0 bases, J lost 6 bases, and 17 bases lay in between. The CDR3 DNA sequence: TGCGCCAGCAGCCAAGATAAAGTAGGAGGTTCGGATGGCTACACCTTC. Its translation is CASSQDKVGGSDGYTF.